Below, 19 T cell receptor beta chains from the same sample are listed, as sequenced in a study of cytomegalovirus exposure and HLA in healthy donors. PCR was performed using 60 Vbeta and 13 Jbeta primers. Assay: immunoSEQ multiplex PCR; the TCRdb copy retains only in-frame clones and omits some. The sample records 140,000 to 150,000 clones, 65% to 80% being singletons. Sequencing input: PBMCs. The receptors derive from a woman in her thirties or forties in good health and CMV-seronegative.

Here the CDR3 DNA reads TGTGCCAGCAGCTCCGGGACAGCCCAAGAGACCCAGTACTTC. Translated, it gives CASSSGTAQETQYF. The V and J genes are TRBV7-7 and TRBJ2-5; TRBD1 aligns across 7 bases. This CDR3 region has 14 residues. The J segment lost 1 base and the V segment lost 4 bases, leaving 3 bases of the junction unmatched. Germline V gene lookup returns CDR1 SSHAT and CDR2 FNYEAQ (reference sequence).

This clone was counted only a few times. The genes are TRBV2 and TRBJ1-2; D is ambiguous. V lost 6 bases, J lost 5 bases, and 10 bases lay in between. This CDR3 has 12 residues. Per germline, CDR1 SNHLY and CDR2 FYNNEI. CDR3 in DNA: TGTGCCAGCAGGAGAGCGAGTTATGGCTACACCTTC. Amino acid sequence: CASRRASYGYTF.

The gene calls are TRBV28 and TRBJ2-5; tentatively, D is TRBD2 (7 bases). The CDR3 consists of 15 residues. CDR1 and CDR2 (germline): MDHEN, SYDVKM. V was trimmed by 6 bases and J by 1 base, leaving 15 bases between them. CDR3 protein: CASSPRGGGQETQYF. For the CDR3, the DNA is TGTGCCAGCAGCCCCAGGGGCGGGGGCCAAGAGACCCAGTACTTC.

This rearrangement joins TRBV4-1 to TRBJ2-7; possibly TRBD2 for D (6 bases). V was pared by 0 bases and J by 7 bases, with 13 bases between. Germline lookup yields CDR1 MGHRA and CDR2 YSYEKL. The CDR3 extends over 14 amino acids. CDR3 in amino acids: CASSQDPLGGEQYF. DNA of the CDR3: TGCGCCAGCAGCCAAGATCCGCTGGGGGGAGAGCAGTACTTC.

The chain recombines TRBV13 with TRBJ1-2, with 12 bases matching TRBD1. Trimming removed 3 bases from V and 2 bases from J; junction bases left unmatched: 1. Germline CDR1 PRHDT, CDR2 FYEKMQ (reference sequence). CDR3 length: 15 residues. The CDR3 reads CASSLGQGANYGYTF. The CDR3 DNA is TGTGCCAGCAGCTTGGGACAGGGGGCGAACTATGGCTACACCTTC.

This clone was observed a few times. The chain recombines TRBV14 with TRBJ2-5, with 11 bases fitting TRBD2. The V segment lost 4 bases and the J segment 2 bases; nucleotides outside the gene matches: 0. The V gene's germline CDR1 is SGHDN and CDR2 FVKESK. This CDR3 is 14 amino acids long. The CDR3 DNA is TGTGCCAGCAGCCGACTAGCGGGGCAAGAGACCCAGTACTTC. Protein sequence: CASSRLAGQETQYF.

This CDR3 reads CASSSRGFMNTEAFF. DNA for the CDR3: TGTGCCAGCAGTTCCAGGGGTTTCATGAACACTGAAGCTTTCTTT. The chain carries TRBV27 and TRBJ1-1, with a weak D call TRBD1 (6 bases). Per the germline V gene, CDR1 is MNHEY and CDR2 is SMNVEV (reference sequence). V was cut by 4 bases and J by 0 bases, with 12 bases left in between. The CDR3 totals 15 residues.

The chain employs TRBV27 and TRBJ1-2; 7 nucleotides match TRBD1. V was clipped by 6 bases and J by 7 bases; unmatched bases: 11. CDR3 length: 14 amino acids. Germline V lookup: CDR1 MNHEY, CDR2 SMNVEV (reference sequence). CDR3 DNA: TGTGCCAGCAGAAGAACAGGGGAATCAGGTGGCTACACCTTC. Encoded protein: CASRRTGESGGYTF.

The chain recombines TRBV5-6 with TRBJ1-2, with a weak D call TRBD1 (5 bases). The CDR3 contains 16 residues. V gave up 4 bases and J gave up 3 bases, with 19 bases separating them. From germline, CDR1 is SGHDT and CDR2 YYEEEE. The DNA for the CDR3 is TGTGCCAGCAGCGGGGTCCAAGGGGCGAGTGACTATGGCTACACCTTC. Translated: CASSGVQGASDYGYTF.

The V gene is TRBV19, the J gene TRBJ2-6, with 10 bases lining up with TRBD1. V was clipped by 6 bases and J by 0 bases; unmatched bases: 5. This CDR3 is built from 17 residues. The germline V gene encodes CDR1 LNHDA and CDR2 SQIVND (reference sequence). The CDR3 reads CASSPGQGSSGANVLTF. DNA for the CDR3: TGTGCCAGTAGCCCGGGACAGGGGTCCTCTGGGGCCAACGTCCTGACTTTC.

This clone was seen a few times. The chain joins TRBV18 to TRBJ1-1; the D is unclear. V was pared by 3 bases and J by 0 bases, with 8 bases between. CDR1 and CDR2 (germline): KGHSH, LQKENI. The CDR3 totals 14 residues. In DNA form, the CDR3 reads TGTGCCAGCTCACCGGGCAGATTGAACACTGAAGCTTTCTTT. It translates to CASSPGRLNTEAFF.

This clone was seen only once. The chain links TRBV2 to TRBJ1-2; possibly TRBD1 for D (6 bases). This CDR3 contains 15 residues. The V gene's germline CDR1 is SNHLY and CDR2 FYNNEI. V gave up 1 base and J gave up 8 bases, with 17 bases separating them. This CDR3 is CASSEVPAGAEGYTF. The CDR3 coding sequence is TGTGCCAGCAGTGAAGTCCCAGCAGGGGCTGAGGGCTACACCTTC.

As to this clone: The sample contains more than one DNA sequence encoding this CDR3. The gene calls are TRBV5-1 and TRBJ1-5, with TRBD1 as a possible D gene (6 bases). In germline, CDR1 is SGHRS, CDR2 YFSETQ. V dropped 0 bases and J dropped 1 base, with 8 bases sitting between them. The CDR3 spans 15 residues. The DNA of the CDR3 is TGCGCCAGCAGCTTGGGGGGGCTAAGCAATCAGCCCCAGCATTTT. Translated, it gives CASSLGGLSNQPQHF.

The chain employs TRBV18 and TRBJ1-2, with a weak D call TRBD1 (5 bases). Germline loops: CDR1 KGHSH, CDR2 LQKENI. The germline V and J ends were trimmed by 8 bases and 3 bases, with 19 bases remaining between them. This CDR3 is built from 15 residues. As DNA, the CDR3 is TGTGCCAGCAAACCCGGGGGAGGGGTCGACTATGGCTACACCTTC. Protein product: CASKPGGGVDYGYTF.

This chain uses TRBV30 with TRBJ1-2, with 12 bases fitting TRBD1. V lost 5 bases and J lost 3; bases outside the gene matches: 7. Germline lookup yields CDR1 GTSNPN and CDR2 SVGIG (reference sequence). The CDR3 runs 15 residues. The CDR3 spells CAWAPGQGAYYGYTF. In DNA form, the CDR3 reads TGTGCCTGGGCACCGGGACAGGGGGCCTACTATGGCTACACCTTC.

The chain is built from TRBV27 and TRBJ2-3; D not certain. Germline values: CDR1 MNHEY, CDR2 SMNVEV (reference sequence). The V end lost 1 base, the J end lost 4 bases, and 12 bases lay between the germline ends. The CDR3 runs 15 residues. The CDR3 region is CASSLFQWASDTQYF. The CDR3 DNA follows: TGTGCCAGCAGTTTATTTCAGTGGGCCTCAGATACGCAGTATTTT.

This clone has only a few counts. The rearrangement joins TRBV6-5 to TRBJ1-2; TRBD1 matches 7 bases. The trim removed 7 bases at V and 4 bases at J, leaving 6 bases unmatched. Germline assignment: CDR1 MNHEY and CDR2 SVGAGI. The CDR3 runs to 13 residues. Here the CDR3 reads CASKGTARYGYTF. The CDR3 DNA is TGTGCCAGCAAAGGGACAGCCCGCTATGGCTACACCTTC.

The CDR3 DNA reads TGCGCCAGCAGCCAAGAGAGGACTCGCACAGATACGCAGTATTTT. It is translated as CASSQERTRTDTQYF. The chain is built from TRBV4-1 and TRBJ2-3; D possibly corresponds to TRBD2 (5 bases). Trimming removed 0 bases from V and 1 base from J, with 8 bases in between. The CDR3 has 15 residues. Germline values: CDR1 MGHRA, CDR2 YSYEKL.

This chain joins TRBV29-1 and TRBJ1-5; possibly TRBD1 for D (6 bases). From germline, CDR1 is SQVTM and CDR2 ANQGSEA. CDR3 length equals 12 residues. The V and J ends lost 4 bases and 4 bases respectively, with 8 bases between them. DNA of the CDR3: TGCAGCGTTGCAGGGGATAATCAGCCCCAGCATTTT. Its translation is CSVAGDNQPQHF.